A single sample gave rise to the 18 T cell receptor beta chains below, sequenced in a study of shared clonotypes between healthy human individuals. Sequencing used immunoSEQ multiplex PCR; TCRdb keeps in-frame clones, though not all of them. The table includes roughly 700,000 clones, about 74% detected once. Sequencing was carried out using memory CD4+ T cells sorted from blood. Documented subset: CD45RA-negative fraction. The receptors come from a woman in her thirties in good health.

This clone was detected once. This rearrangement joins TRBV27 to TRBJ2-5, with TRBD1 matching 9 bases. The DNA end is more similar to TRBJ2-7, so the J call may be wrong. The CDR3 consists of 15 residues. CDR1 MNHEY and CDR2 SMNVEV come from the germline V gene (reference sequence). CDR3: CASTPGQGIWGEQYF. The CDR3 bases are TGTGCCAGCACCCCGGGACAGGGAATCTGGGGCGAGCAGTACTTC.

At least ten counts were recorded for this clone. The same CDR3 also results from other DNA sequences found in this sample. The V call is TRBV18, the J call TRBJ2-5; no definite D call. V lost 5 bases to trimming and J lost 1 base, with 5 bases between them. CDR1 KGHSH and CDR2 LQKENI come from the germline V gene. This CDR3 is built from 12 residues. The CDR3 region is CASSAFQETQYF. Here the CDR3 DNA reads TGTGCCAGCTCAGCCTTCCAAGAGACCCAGTACTTC.

The sample holds a few counts of this clone. The V gene is TRBV6-5, the J gene TRBJ1-4, with D hard to call. The CDR3 sequence is 15 residues long. CDR1 and CDR2 from the germline V gene are MNHEY and SVGAGI. The V gene lost 2 bases and the J gene lost 8 bases, with 15 bases spanning the gap. The CDR3 DNA sequence: TGTGCCAGCAGTTACGAGTACAGCCGGATGGAAAAACTGTTTTTT. Protein: CASSYEYSRMEKLFF.

The genes are TRBV7-9 and TRBJ2-1; TRBD2 matches 12 bases. Germline V CDR1 and CDR2: SEHNR, FQNEAQ (reference sequence). The CDR3 consists of 18 residues. Trimming removed 5 bases from V and 4 bases from J; junction bases left unmatched: 12. This CDR3 reads CASSQNRRTSGIYNEQFF. Written as DNA, the CDR3 is TGTGCCAGCAGCCAGAACCGCAGGACTAGCGGGATTTACAATGAGCAGTTCTTC.

This clone appeared a few times. This rearrangement joins TRBV7-9 to TRBJ1-1; D remains ambiguous. Looked up from germline, CDR1 is SEHNR and CDR2 is FQNEAQ (reference sequence). CDR3 length: 14 residues. The ends were cut back, 4 bases at V and 2 bases at J, with 11 bases in the middle. Here the CDR3 DNA reads TGTGCCAGCAGCTCGATTGCCGTTAACACTGAAGCTTTCTTT. This encodes CASSSIAVNTEAFF.

This clone was recorded at least ten times. The rearrangement links TRBV6-1 to TRBJ2-7, with D possibly TRBD2 on 5 matching bases. V lost 7 bases to trimming and J lost 1 base, with 14 bases between them. This CDR3 contains 14 residues. Germline values: CDR1 MNHNS, CDR2 SASEGT. CDR3 nucleotides: TGTGCCAGCAATCTAGGGTGGAGGTCCTACGAGCAGTACTTC. Protein product: CASNLGWRSYEQYF.

This chain uses TRBV25-1 with TRBJ2-1; D unclear. Trimming took off 5 bases at V and 9 bases at J, with 17 bases between the two ends. This CDR3 is 14 amino acids long. Germline CDR1 reads MGHDK; CDR2 reads SYGVNS. In DNA, the CDR3 is TGTGCCAGCAGTCGAACATGGATTCTCGGTGAGCAGTTCTTC. Protein: CASSRTWILGEQFF. Supplemented by reference TRBV25-1 and TRBJ2-1, the full variable domain reads EADIYQTPRYLVIGTGKKITLECSQTMGHDKMYWYQQDPGMELHLIHYSYGVNSTEKGDLSSESTVSRIRTEHFPLTLESARPSHTSQYLCASSRTWILGEQFFGPGTRLTVL.

V is TRBV21-1 and J is TRBJ2-7; the D call in the table, TRBD2, was not verified against the DNA. TRBV21-1 is annotated as a pseudogene. The CDR3 has 14 amino acids. The CDR3: CASSVSAGGCEQYF. In DNA, the CDR3 is TGTGCCAGCAGCGTATCTGCGGGAGGGTGTGAGCAGTACTTC.

In DNA form, the CDR3 reads TGTGCCAGCAGCTTAGGGTTGGGAGCCGAGCAGTACTTC. This codes for CASSLGLGAEQYF. The chain links TRBV7-3 to TRBJ2-7, with TRBD2 as a possible D gene (5 bases). V dropped 2 bases and J dropped 6 bases, with 11 bases sitting between them. The CDR3 extends over 13 amino acids. Germline V gene lookup returns CDR1 SGHTA and CDR2 FQGTGA.

This chain uses TRBV2 with TRBJ1-4; unclear D gene. The V end lost 6 bases, the J end lost 6 bases, and 8 bases lay between the germline ends. The CDR3 is made up of 12 amino acids. CDR1 and CDR2 from the germline V gene are SNHLY and FYNNEI. The chain's CDR3 is CASSQRDEKLFF. CDR3 sequence (DNA): TGTGCCAGCAGCCAGCGGGATGAAAAACTGTTTTTT.

Worth noting for this clone: This specimen includes other DNA sequences encoding the same CDR3. The V and J genes are TRBV9 and TRBJ1-5; 10 positions match TRBD1. This CDR3 has 15 amino acids. CDR1 SGDLS and CDR2 YYNGEE come from the germline V gene. J was trimmed by 3 bases and V by 4 bases; bases with no gene match: 4. The CDR3 bases are TGTGCCAGCAGCCGGGACAGGGGTGACAATCAGCCCCAGCATTTT. It translates to CASSRDRGDNQPQHF.

This chain links TRBV10-2 with TRBJ2-3, with TRBD1 matching over 8 bases. J was trimmed by 2 bases and V by 6 bases; bases with no gene match: 10. CDR1 and CDR2 (germline): WSHSY, SAAADI. The CDR3 sequence is 16 residues long. The CDR3 region has the DNA TGCGCCAGCAGGGGGAACAGGACAGGGATCACAGATACGCAGTATTTT. Its translation is CASRGNRTGITDTQYF.

The chain is built from TRBV13 and TRBJ2-7; D is possibly TRBD2 (5 bases). The CDR3 spans 13 residues. The ends were cut back, 5 bases at V and 7 bases at J, with 15 bases in the middle. Germline CDR1 and CDR2: PRHDT and FYEKMQ (reference sequence). The CDR3 sequence is CASSLATRGEQYF. The CDR3 DNA reads TGTGCCAGCAGCCTAGCAACTCGCGGAGAGCAGTACTTC.

The genes are TRBV6-1 and TRBJ2-7; D might be TRBD1 (6 bases). The V gene's germline CDR1 is MNHNS and CDR2 SASEGT. V was cut by 8 bases and J by 11 bases, with 22 bases left in between. This CDR3 contains 13 residues. CDR3 in DNA: TGTGCCAGCGGCCGAGCCAGGGTTGGGGGCAAGTACTTC. Protein product: CASGRARVGGKYF.

This sequence joins TRBV4-1 and TRBJ1-5; D is undetermined. In germline, CDR1 is MGHRA, CDR2 YSYEKL. Trimming pared 4 bases from V and 3 bases from J, leaving 13 bases between. This CDR3 contains 15 residues. CDR3 sequence (DNA): TGCGCCAGCAGCCCCGGCGCGGACCCCAATCAGCCCCAGCATTTT. Its protein is CASSPGADPNQPQHF.

The chain employs TRBV28 and TRBJ2-7; 9 bases line up with TRBD1. The germline V gene encodes CDR1 MDHEN and CDR2 SYDVKM. This CDR3 contains 17 residues. V shed 2 bases and J 6 bases; nucleotides not matched to a gene: 14. The DNA for the CDR3 is TGTGCCAGCAGTTTAAGTTTTCGGGGACAGGGTGCGGGCGAGCAGTACTTC. Translated, it gives CASSLSFRGQGAGEQYF. The full variable domain, in which reference TRBV28 and TRBJ2-7 provide the parts outside the CDR3, is DVKVTQSSRYLVKRTGEKVFLECVQDMDHENMFWYRQDPGLGLRLIYFSYDVKMKEKGDIPEGYSVSREKKERFSLILESASTNQTSMYLCASSLSFRGQGAGEQYFGPGTRLTVT.

Concerning this clone: A single base separates this from a much larger clone, so it may be a read error. The same CDR3 can be traced to other DNA sequences in this sample. The V call is TRBV5-6, the J call TRBJ1-1; D is unresolved. The CDR3 consists of 13 residues. Trimming cost V 4 bases and J 1 base, with 8 bases left between them. Germline V gives CDR1 SGHDT, CDR2 YYEEEE. CDR3 protein: CASSLFENTEAFF. The CDR3, as DNA: TGTGCCAGCAGCCTGTTTGAGAACACTGAAGCTTTCTTT. The full variable domain, completed using reference TRBV5-6 and TRBJ1-1, is DAGVTQSPTHLIKTRGQQVTLRCSPKSGHDTVSWYQQALGQGPQFIFQYYEEEERQRGNFPDRFSGHQFPNYSSELNVNALLLGDSALYLCASSLFENTEAFFGQGTRLTVV.

The rearrangement links TRBV5-1 to TRBJ2-5; D is tentatively TRBD1 or TRBD2 (5 bases each). V was pared by 2 bases and J by 2 bases, with 10 bases between. This CDR3 contains 14 residues. Germline lookup yields CDR1 SGHRS and CDR2 YFSETQ. This CDR3 is CASSLRDVQETQYF. In DNA, the CDR3 is TGCGCCAGCAGCTTAAGGGACGTTCAAGAGACCCAGTACTTC.